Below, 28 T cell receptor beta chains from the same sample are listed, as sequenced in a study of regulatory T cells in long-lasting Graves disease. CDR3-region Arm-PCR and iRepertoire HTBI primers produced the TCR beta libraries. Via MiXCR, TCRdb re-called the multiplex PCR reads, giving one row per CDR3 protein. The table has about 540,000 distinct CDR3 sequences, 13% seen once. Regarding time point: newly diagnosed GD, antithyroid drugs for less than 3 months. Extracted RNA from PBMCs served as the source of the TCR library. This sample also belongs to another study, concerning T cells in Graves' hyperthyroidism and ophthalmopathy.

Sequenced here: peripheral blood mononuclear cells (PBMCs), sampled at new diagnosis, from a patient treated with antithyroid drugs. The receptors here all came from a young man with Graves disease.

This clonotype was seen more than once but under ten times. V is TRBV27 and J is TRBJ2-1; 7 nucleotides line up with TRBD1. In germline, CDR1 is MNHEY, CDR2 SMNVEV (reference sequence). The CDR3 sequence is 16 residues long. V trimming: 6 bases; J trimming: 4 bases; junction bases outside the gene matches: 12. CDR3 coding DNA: TGTGCCAGCAGGGCCGGGGACAGCACCTCATACAATGAGCAGTTCTTC. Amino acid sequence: CASRAGDSTSYNEQFF.

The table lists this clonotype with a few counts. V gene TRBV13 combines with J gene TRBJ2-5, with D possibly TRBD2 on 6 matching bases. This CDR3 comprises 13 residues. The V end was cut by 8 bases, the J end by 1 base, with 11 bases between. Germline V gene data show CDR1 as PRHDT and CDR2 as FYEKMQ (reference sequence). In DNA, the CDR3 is TGTGCCAGCGGAGGGGCCTTCCAAGAGACCCAGTACTTC. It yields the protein CASGGAFQETQYF.

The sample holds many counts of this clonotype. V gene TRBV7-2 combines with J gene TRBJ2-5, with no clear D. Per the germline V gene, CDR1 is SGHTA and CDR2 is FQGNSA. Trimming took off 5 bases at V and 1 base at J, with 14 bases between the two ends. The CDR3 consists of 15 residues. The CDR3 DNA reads TGTGCCAGCAGCATAGGAGTGTGGCGCCAAGAGACCCAGTACTTC. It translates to CASSIGVWRQETQYF.

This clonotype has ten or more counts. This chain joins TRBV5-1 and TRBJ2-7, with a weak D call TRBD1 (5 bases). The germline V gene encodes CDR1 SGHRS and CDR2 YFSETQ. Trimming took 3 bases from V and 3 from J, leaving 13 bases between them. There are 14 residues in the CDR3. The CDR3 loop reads CASSWSDKNYEQYF. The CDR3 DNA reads TGCGCCAGCAGCTGGTCGGACAAGAACTACGAGCAGTACTTC.

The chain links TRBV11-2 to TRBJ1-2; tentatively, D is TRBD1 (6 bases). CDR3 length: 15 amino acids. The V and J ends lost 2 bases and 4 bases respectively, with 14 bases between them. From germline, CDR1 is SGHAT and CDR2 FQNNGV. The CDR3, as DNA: TGTGCCAGCAGCTTACCCCCTGTAGGGGGCTATGGCTACACCTTC. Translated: CASSLPPVGGYGYTF.

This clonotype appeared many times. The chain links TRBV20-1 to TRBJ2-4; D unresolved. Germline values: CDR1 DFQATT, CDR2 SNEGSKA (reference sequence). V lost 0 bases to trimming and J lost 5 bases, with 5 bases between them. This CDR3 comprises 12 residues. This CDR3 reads CSARETENIQYF. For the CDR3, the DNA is TGCAGTGCTAGAGAAACTGAAAACATTCAGTACTTC.

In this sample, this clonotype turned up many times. Here the CDR3 reads CASSLRSMGWGHQPQHF. The CDR3 coding sequence is TGTGCCAGCAGTTTAAGATCTATGGGGTGGGGCCATCAGCCCCAGCATTTT. The chain recombines TRBV12-3 or TRBV12-4 with TRBJ1-5; a possible D gene is TRBD1 (5 bases). The CDR3 has 17 amino acids. Trimming took off 2 bases at V and 5 bases at J, with 19 bases between the two ends.

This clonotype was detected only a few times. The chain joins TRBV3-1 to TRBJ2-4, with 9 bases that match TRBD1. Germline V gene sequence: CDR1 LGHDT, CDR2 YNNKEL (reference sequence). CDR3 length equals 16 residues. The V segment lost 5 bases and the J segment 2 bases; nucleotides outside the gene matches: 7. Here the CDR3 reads CASSDRTGAPKNIQYF. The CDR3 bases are TGTGCCAGCAGCGATAGGACAGGGGCCCCCAAAAACATTCAGTACTTC.

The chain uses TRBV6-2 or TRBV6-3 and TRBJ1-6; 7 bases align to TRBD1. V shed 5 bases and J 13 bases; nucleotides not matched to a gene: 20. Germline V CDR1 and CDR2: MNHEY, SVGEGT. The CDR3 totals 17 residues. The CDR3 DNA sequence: TGTGCCAGCAGTAAAGGAACCCCTTCGACAGGGATCCCCCCCCTCCACTTT. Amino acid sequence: CASSKGTPSTGIPPLHF.

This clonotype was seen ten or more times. CDR3 region: CASTISPPGQYYNEQFF. CDR3 nucleotide sequence: TGTGCCAGCACCATCTCACCCCCGGGACAATACTACAATGAGCAGTTCTTC. The chain joins TRBV28 to TRBJ2-1; tentatively, D is TRBD1 (6 bases). The V gene lost 7 bases and the J gene lost 3 bases, with 22 bases spanning the gap. The CDR3 covers 17 residues. Germline V gene lookup returns CDR1 MDHEN and CDR2 SYDVKM.

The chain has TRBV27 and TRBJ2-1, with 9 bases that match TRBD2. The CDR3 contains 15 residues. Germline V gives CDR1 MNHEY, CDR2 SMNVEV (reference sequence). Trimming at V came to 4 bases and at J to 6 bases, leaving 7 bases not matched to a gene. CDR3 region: CASSWAGGGLNEQFF. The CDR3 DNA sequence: TGTGCCAGCAGTTGGGCGGGGGGGGGACTCAATGAGCAGTTCTTC.

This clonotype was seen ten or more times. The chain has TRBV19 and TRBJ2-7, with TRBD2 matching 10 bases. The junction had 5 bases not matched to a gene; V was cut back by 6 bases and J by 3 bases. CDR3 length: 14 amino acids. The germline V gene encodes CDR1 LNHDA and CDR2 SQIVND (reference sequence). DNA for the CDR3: TGTGCCAGTAGCACCGGGACTAGCGTCTACGAGCAGTACTTC. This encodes CASSTGTSVYEQYF.

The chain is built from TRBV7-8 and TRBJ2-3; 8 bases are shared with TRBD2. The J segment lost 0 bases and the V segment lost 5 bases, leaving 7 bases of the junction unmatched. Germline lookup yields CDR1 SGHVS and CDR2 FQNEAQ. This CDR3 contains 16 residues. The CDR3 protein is CASSPTSGLSTDTQYF. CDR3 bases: TGTGCCAGCAGCCCCACTAGCGGCCTTAGCACAGATACGCAGTATTTT.

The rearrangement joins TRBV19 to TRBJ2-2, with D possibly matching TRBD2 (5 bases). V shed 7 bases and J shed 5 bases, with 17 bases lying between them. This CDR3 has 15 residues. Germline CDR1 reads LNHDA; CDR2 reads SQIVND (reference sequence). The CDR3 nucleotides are TGTGCCAGTAAAGAAAGGCTAGCCGATACCGGGGAGCTGTTTTTT. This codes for CASKERLADTGELFF.

The chain's CDR3 is CASSGHTGGAYEQYF. DNA of the CDR3: TGTGCCAGCAGTGGACACACAGGGGGCGCCTACGAGCAGTACTTC. The chain has TRBV2 and TRBJ2-7; 9 nucleotides line up with TRBD1. The CDR3 has 15 amino acids. J gave up 2 bases and V 4 bases, and 6 bases lay outside the gene matches. Germline CDR1 is SNHLY and CDR2 is FYNNEI.

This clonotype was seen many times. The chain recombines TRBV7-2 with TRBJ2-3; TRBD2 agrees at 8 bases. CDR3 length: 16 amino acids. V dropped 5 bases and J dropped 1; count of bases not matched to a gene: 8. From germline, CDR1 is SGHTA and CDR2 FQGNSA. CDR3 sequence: CASSEGPGGGTDTQYF. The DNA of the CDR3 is TGTGCCAGCAGCGAGGGGCCGGGAGGGGGCACAGATACGCAGTATTTT.

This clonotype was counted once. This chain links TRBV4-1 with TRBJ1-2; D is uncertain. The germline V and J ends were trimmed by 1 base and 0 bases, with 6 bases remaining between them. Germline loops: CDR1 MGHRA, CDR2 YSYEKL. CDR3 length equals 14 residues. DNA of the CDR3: TGCGCCAGCAGCCAAGTCATAGCTAACTATGGCTACACCTTC. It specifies CASSQVIANYGYTF.

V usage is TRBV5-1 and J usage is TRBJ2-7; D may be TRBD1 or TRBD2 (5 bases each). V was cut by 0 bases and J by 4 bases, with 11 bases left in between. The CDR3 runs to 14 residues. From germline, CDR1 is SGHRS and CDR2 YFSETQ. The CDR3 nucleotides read TGCGCCAGCAGCTTGGTCGGGGCCGATTACGAGCAGTACTTC. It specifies CASSLVGADYEQYF.

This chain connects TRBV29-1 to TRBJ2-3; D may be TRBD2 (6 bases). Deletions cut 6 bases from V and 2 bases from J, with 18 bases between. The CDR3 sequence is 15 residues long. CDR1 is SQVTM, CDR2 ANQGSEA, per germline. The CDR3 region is CSVTTGTGNTDTQYF. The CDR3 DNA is TGCAGCGTAACAACCGGGACTGGTAACACAGATACGCAGTATTTT.

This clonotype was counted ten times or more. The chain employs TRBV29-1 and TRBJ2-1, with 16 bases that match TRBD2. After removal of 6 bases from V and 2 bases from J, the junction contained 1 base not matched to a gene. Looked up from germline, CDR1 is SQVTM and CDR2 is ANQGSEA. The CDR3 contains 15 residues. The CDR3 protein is CSVGTSGRAYNEQFF. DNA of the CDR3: TGCAGCGTGGGGACTAGCGGGAGGGCCTACAATGAGCAGTTCTTC.

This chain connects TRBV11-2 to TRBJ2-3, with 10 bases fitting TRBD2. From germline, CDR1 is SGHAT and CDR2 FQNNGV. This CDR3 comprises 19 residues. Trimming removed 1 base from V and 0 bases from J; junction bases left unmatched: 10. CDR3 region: CASSLGIRTSGSSTDTQYF. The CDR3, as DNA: TGTGCCAGCAGCTTAGGGATCAGGACTAGCGGTTCTAGCACAGATACGCAGTATTTT. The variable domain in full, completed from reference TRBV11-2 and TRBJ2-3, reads EAGVAQSPRYKIIEKRQSVAFWCNPISGHATLYWYQQILGQGPKLLIQFQNNGVVDDSQLPKDRFSAERLKGVDSTLKIQPAKLEDSAVYLCASSLGIRTSGSSTDTQYFGPGTRLTVL.

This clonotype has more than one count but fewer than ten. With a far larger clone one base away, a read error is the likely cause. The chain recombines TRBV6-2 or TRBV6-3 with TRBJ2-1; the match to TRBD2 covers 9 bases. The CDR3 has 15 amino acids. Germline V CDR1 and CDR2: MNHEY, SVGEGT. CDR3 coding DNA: TGTGCCAGCAGTGAAACGGTAGCGGGAGTCAATGAGCAGTCCTTC. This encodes CASSETVAGVNEQSF.

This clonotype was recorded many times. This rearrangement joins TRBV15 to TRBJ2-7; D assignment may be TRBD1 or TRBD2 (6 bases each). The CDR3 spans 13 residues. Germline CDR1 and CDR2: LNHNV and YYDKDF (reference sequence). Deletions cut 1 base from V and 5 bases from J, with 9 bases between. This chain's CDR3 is CATSRGRGDEQYF. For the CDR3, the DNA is TGTGCCACCAGCAGAGGGAGGGGGGACGAGCAGTACTTC.

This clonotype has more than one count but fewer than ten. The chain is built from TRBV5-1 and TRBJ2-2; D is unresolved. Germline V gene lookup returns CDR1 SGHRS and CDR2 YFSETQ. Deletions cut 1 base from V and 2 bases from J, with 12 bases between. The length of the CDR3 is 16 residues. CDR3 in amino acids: CASSLWTWVNTGELFF. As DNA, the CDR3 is TGCGCCAGCAGCTTGTGGACCTGGGTTAACACCGGGGAGCTGTTTTTT.

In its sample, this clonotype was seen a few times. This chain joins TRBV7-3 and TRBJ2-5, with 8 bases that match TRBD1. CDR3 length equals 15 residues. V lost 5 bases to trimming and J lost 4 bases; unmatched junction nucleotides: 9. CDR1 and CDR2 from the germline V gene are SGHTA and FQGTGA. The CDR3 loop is CASSIGQGLIETQYF. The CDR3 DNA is TGTGCCAGCAGCATAGGACAGGGCCTAATAGAGACCCAGTACTTC.

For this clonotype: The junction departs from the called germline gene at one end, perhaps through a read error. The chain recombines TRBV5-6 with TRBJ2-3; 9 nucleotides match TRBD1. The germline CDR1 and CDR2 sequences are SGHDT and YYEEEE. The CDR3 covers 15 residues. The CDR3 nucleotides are TGTGACAGCGAGTACCCGGGACAGGGAACAGATACGCAGTATTTT. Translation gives CDSEYPGQGTDTQYF.

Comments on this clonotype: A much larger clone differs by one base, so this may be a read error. The CDR3 loop reads CASSSSSGAEQYF. The CDR3 region has the DNA TGTGCCAGCAGCTCCTCCTCCGGGGCCGAGCAGTACTTC. The rearrangement joins TRBV7-3 to TRBJ2-7, with D perhaps TRBD1 or TRBD2 (5 bases each). V was pared by 4 bases and J by 6 bases, with 13 bases between. This CDR3 has 13 amino acids. Germline CDR1 and CDR2: SGHTA and FQGTGA.

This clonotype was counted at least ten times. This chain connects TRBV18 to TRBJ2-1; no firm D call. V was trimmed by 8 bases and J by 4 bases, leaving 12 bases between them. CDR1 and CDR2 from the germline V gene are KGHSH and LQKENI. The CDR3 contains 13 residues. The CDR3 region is CASSPGLYNEQFF. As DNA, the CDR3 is TGTGCCAGCAGCCCCGGGCTTTACAATGAGCAGTTCTTC.